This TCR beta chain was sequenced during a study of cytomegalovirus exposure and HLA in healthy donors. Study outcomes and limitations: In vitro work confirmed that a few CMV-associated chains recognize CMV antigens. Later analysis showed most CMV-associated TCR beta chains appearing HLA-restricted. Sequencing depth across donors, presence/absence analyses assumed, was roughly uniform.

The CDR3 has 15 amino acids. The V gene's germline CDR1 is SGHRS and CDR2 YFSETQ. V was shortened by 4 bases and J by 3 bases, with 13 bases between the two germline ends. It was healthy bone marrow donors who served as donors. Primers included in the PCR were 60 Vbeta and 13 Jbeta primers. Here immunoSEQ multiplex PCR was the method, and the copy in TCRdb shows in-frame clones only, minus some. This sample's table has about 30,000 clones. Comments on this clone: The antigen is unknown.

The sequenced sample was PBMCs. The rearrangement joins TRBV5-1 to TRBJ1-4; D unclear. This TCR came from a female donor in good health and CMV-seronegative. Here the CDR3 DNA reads TGCGCCAGCAGCCCGCTAGAGTCGGCTAATGAAAAACTGTTTTTT. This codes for CASSPLESANEKLFF. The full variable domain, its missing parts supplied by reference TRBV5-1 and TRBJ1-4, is KAGVTQTPRYLIKTRGQQVTLSCSPISGHRSVSWYQQTPGQGLQFLFEYFSETQRNKGNFPGRFSGRQFSNSRSEMNVSTLELGDSALYLCASSPLESANEKLFFGSGTQLSVL.